This T cell receptor beta chain was sequenced in a study of shared clonotypes between healthy human individuals. Study conclusions and caveats: Relative to their counterparts shared across all four donors, non-shared clonotypes exhibited diminished generation probabilities. Sampling included only blood; tissue repertoires likely differ.

Naive CD8 cells, CD45RO-negative and positively selected for CCR7, excluded terminally differentiated effector memory CD45RA+ cells. The protocol was immunoSEQ multiplex PCR, while the TCRdb copy is restricted to in-frame clones and leaves out a portion. The sample gives millions of clones, 85% to 95% of which show up once; 1.5% to 2% is in the top ten. Trimming removed 2 bases from V and 5 bases from J, with 11 bases in between. The germline gives CDR1 MNHEY, CDR2 SMNVEV (reference sequence). This CDR3 is built from 14 residues. About this clone: Its antigen is unknown. This sample also contains other DNA sequences that code for the same CDR3.

Sequencing was done on a sample of naive CD8+ T cells from PBMCs. This chain uses TRBV27 with TRBJ2-3, with D perhaps given as TRBD1 or TRBD2 (5 bases each). The receptor's source is a man aged 18 to 29 in good health. Some clones in this sample may be carry-over from other donors' samples. Here the CDR3 reads CASSLLRGLDTQYF. CDR3 DNA sequence: TGTGCCAGCAGTTTACTCCGGGGCCTAGATACGCAGTATTTT.